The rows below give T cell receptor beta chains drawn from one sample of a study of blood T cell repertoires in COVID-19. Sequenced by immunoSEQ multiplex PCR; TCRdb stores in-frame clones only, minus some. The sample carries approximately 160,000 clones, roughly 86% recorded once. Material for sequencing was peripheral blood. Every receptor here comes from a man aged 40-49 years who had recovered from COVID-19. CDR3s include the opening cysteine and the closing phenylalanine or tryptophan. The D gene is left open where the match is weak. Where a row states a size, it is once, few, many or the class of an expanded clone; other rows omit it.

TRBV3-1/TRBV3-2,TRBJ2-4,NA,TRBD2,CASSQTPPRGSNIQYF,TGTGCCAGCAGCCAAACGCCGCCCCGCGGGAGTAACATTCAGTACTTC
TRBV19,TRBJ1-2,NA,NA,CASSIGPPDRHGYTF,TGTGCCAGTAGTATAGGGCCCCCTGACAGGCATGGCTACACCTTC
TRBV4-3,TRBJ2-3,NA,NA,CASSQGESDTQYF,TGCGCCAGCAGCCAAGGGGAGTCGGATACGCAGTATTTT
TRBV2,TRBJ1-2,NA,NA,CATTRDITRGLTNYGYTF,TGTGCCACCACGAGAGACATAACAAGGGGTCTGACTAACTATGGCTACACCTTC
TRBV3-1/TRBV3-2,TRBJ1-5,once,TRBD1,CASSQGDRAGQPQHF,TGTGCCAGCAGCCAAGGGGACAGGGCTGGTCAGCCCCAGCATTTT
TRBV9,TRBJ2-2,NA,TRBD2,CASSVLAGGTGELFF,TGTGCCAGCAGCGTATTAGCGGGGGGTACCGGGGAGCTGTTTTTT
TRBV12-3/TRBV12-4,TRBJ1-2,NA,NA,CASSPRGFSGYTF,TGTGCCAGCAGTCCACGCGGGTTTAGTGGCTACACCTTC
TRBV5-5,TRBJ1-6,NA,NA,CASSAFLGDPSPLHF,TGTGCCAGCAGCGCCTTCCTAGGGGATCCTTCACCCCTCCACTTT
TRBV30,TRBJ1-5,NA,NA,CAWGIPDRNQPQHF,TGTGCCTGGGGGATCCCGGACAGAAATCAGCCCCAGCATTTT
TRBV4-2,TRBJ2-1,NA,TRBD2,CASSQDPGASGTDEQFF,TGTGCCAGCAGCCAAGACCCCGGGGCTAGCGGGACCGATGAGCAGTTCTTC
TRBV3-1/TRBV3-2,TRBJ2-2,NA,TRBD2,CASSGGDPGELFF,TGTGCCAGCAGCGGGGGGGATCCCGGGGAGCTGTTTTTT
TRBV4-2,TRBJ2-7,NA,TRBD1,CASSQGTGSSYEQYF,TGTGCCAGCAGCCAGGGGACAGGGAGCTCCTACGAGCAGTACTTC
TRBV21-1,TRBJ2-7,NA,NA,CASSKGGSNEQYF,TGTGCCAGCAGCAAGGGCGGGAGTAACGAGCAGTACTTC
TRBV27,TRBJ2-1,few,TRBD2,CASSLLAGGPHEQFF,TGTGCCAGCAGTTTACTAGCGGGAGGGCCGCACGAGCAGTTCTTC
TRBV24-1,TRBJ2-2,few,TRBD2,CATSDLVREGTGELFF,TGTGCCACCAGTGATTTAGTCAGGGAGGGAACCGGGGAGCTGTTTTTT
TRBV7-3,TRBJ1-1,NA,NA,CASRLRLNTEAFF,TGTGCCAGCAGGTTAAGGCTTAACACTGAAGCTTTCTTT
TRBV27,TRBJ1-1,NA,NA,CASSFKGQGDAFF,TGTGCCAGCAGTTTTAAGGGCCAGGGTGACGCTTTCTTT
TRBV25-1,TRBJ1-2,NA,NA,CAITLGLLYPYGYTF,TGTGCCATAACCCTGGGACTGCTATACCCCTATGGCTACACCTTC
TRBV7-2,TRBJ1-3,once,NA,CASSQVQDSGNTIYF,TGTGCCAGCAGCCAGGTGCAGGACTCTGGAAACACCATATATTTT
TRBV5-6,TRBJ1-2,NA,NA,CASSLSVGYTF,TGTGCCAGCAGCTTGTCGGTTGGCTACACCTTC
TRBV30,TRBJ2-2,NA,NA,CAWGSFRAGELFF,TGTGCCTGGGGGAGTTTTCGGGCCGGGGAGCTGTTTTTT
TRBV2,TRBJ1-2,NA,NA,CASSVSILGGGYTF,TGTGCCAGCAGTGTTTCCATCCTCGGGGGTGGCTACACCTTC